One and the same sample provided the 21 T cell receptor beta chains below, sequenced in a study of post-analysis software for immune sequencing data. Study-level findings and limits: The five TRBV segments detected at higher frequency in patients than in controls included TRBV5-6, TRBV5-1 and TRBV20-1.

What these receptors recognize is not known. The library was made from cDNA and included unique molecular identifiers. From the PCR reads, TCRdb called clonotypes with MiXCR, one entry per CDR3 protein. The table has fewer than 600,000 distinct CDR3 sequences, over 35% seen once; the top ten hold 12%. Sequenced material: blood. The receptor set was obtained from a girl under 18 with multiple sclerosis.

The rearrangement links TRBV18 to TRBJ2-1, with a weak D call TRBD2 (6 bases). Germline loops: CDR1 KGHSH, CDR2 LQKENI. The CDR3 consists of 14 residues. V lost 6 bases to trimming and J lost 8 bases, with 17 bases between them. The CDR3 reads CASSAGTDPDEQFF. The CDR3 DNA is TGTGCCAGCTCCGCCGGGACTGACCCCGATGAGCAGTTCTTC. The variable domain in full, with the rest retrieved from reference TRBV18 and TRBJ2-1, is NAGVMQNPRHLVRRRGQEARLRCSPMKGHSHVYWYRQLPEEGLKFMVYLQKENIIDESGMPKERFSAEFPKEGPSILRIQQVVRGDSAAYFCASSAGTDPDEQFFGPGTRLTVL.

This chain uses TRBV28 with TRBJ2-7; tentative D call: TRBD2 (5 bases). Trimming removed 5 bases at V and 5 bases at J, with 40 bases between. Germline-derived CDR1 and CDR2 are MDHEN and SYDVKM. This CDR3 spans 22 amino acids. The CDR3 loop is CASSRHSFGRVGRLPPLDEQYF. DNA of the CDR3: TGTGCCAGCAGTCGACATAGCTTTGGGCGGGTGGGTAGATTGCCTCCCCTAGACGAGCAGTACTTC.

Turning to this clonotype: This sequence may be a read error, since a much larger clone differs from it by one base. V gene TRBV14 combines with J gene TRBJ2-1; D is possibly TRBD2 (5 bases). CDR3 size: 16 residues. Germline CDR1 reads SGHDN; CDR2 reads FVKESK. CDR3 residues: CASGQYLGVSYNEQFF. The CDR3 DNA reads as TGTGCCAGCGGCCAATATCTGGGAGTTTCCTACAATGAGCAGTTCTTC.

This rearrangement joins TRBV14 to TRBJ2-1; D is unresolved. Germline V gene lookup returns CDR1 SGHDN and CDR2 FVKESK. Trimming shortened V by 1 base and J by 8 bases, and 15 bases separated the two germline ends. This CDR3 comprises 15 residues. The DNA of the CDR3 is TGTGCCAGCAGCCAAGGGTCTCCTATTAGGGATGAGCAGTTCTTC. It is translated as CASSQGSPIRDEQFF.

The chain is built from TRBV7-9 and TRBJ2-1; 10 nucleotides match TRBD2. The J segment lost 2 bases and the V segment lost 4 bases, leaving 8 bases of the junction unmatched. The V gene's germline CDR1 is SEHNR and CDR2 FQNEAQ (reference sequence). The CDR3 consists of 17 residues. CDR3 loop: CASSYPLAGGTYNEQFF. CDR3 sequence (DNA): TGTGCCAGCAGCTACCCCTTAGCGGGAGGAACCTACAATGAGCAGTTCTTC. Looking up the rest from reference TRBV7-9 and TRBJ2-1 gives the full variable domain: DTGVSQNPRHKITKRGQNVTFRCDPISEHNRLYWYRQTLGQGPEFLTYFQNEAQLEKSRLLSDRFSAERPKGSFSTLEIQRTEQGDSAMYLCASSYPLAGGTYNEQFFGPGTRLTVL.

This clonotype was counted only a few times. The V gene is TRBV20-1, the J gene TRBJ2-3; no reliable D call. This CDR3 is 11 amino acids long. V lost 5 bases, J lost 5 bases, and 8 bases lay in between. The V gene's germline CDR1 is DFQATT and CDR2 SNEGSKA (reference sequence). The DNA of the CDR3 is TGCAGTGCTGCAACTCGAGATACGCAGTATTTT. As protein: CSAATRDTQYF.

V gene TRBV7-9 combines with J gene TRBJ2-3; D is unresolved. CDR1 SEHNR and CDR2 FQNEAQ come from the germline V gene (reference sequence). V gave up 1 base and J gave up 4 bases, with 12 bases separating them. This CDR3 is built from 15 residues. The CDR3: CASSLERIRADTQYF. CDR3 in DNA: TGTGCCAGCAGCTTAGAGCGAATTAGGGCAGATACGCAGTATTTT.

The chain combines TRBV27 with TRBJ2-7; weak D call: TRBD1 (6 bases). Trimming shortened V by 4 bases and J by 0 bases, and 13 bases separated the two germline ends. Looked up from germline, CDR1 is MNHEY and CDR2 is SMNVEV (reference sequence). There are 15 residues in the CDR3. DNA for the CDR3: TGTGCCAGCAGTTGGGACACCCAAAGCTCCTACGAGCAGTACTTC. It specifies CASSWDTQSSYEQYF.

This clonotype was seen a few times. The chain uses TRBV5-6 and TRBJ2-6; D is ambiguous. The CDR3 totals 16 residues. The germline gives CDR1 SGHDT, CDR2 YYEEEE. The V end lost 4 bases, the J end lost 0 bases, and 11 bases lay between the germline ends. The CDR3, as DNA: TGTGCCAGCAGCATACCCTTCAGCTCTGGGGCCAACGTCCTGACTTTC. It is translated as CASSIPFSSGANVLTF.

This chain joins TRBV11-2 and TRBJ1-5, with TRBD1 as a possible D gene (5 bases). Trimming stripped 1 base from V and 7 bases from J, with 8 bases between. The CDR3 extends over 13 amino acids. Germline V gene lookup returns CDR1 SGHAT and CDR2 FQNNGV. In nucleotides, the CDR3 is TGTGCCAGCAGCTTAGCAGGGTTGCAGCCCCAGCATTTT. It is translated as CASSLAGLQPQHF.

V usage is TRBV3-1 and J usage is TRBJ2-1, with TRBD2 matching 9 bases. The junction had 11 bases not matched to a gene; V was cut back by 4 bases and J by 10 bases. This CDR3 comprises 15 residues. Germline lookup yields CDR1 LGHDT and CDR2 YNNKEL (reference sequence). The CDR3 coding sequence is TGTGCCAGCAGCCTCCTGGCGGGAGGGCTGTTGGAGCAGTTCTTC. Translated: CASSLLAGGLLEQFF.

This clonotype came up many times. The chain combines TRBV4-1 with TRBJ2-5; no definite D call. The CDR3 has 13 amino acids. V lost 1 base and J lost 5, with 8 bases in between. Germline V gene lookup returns CDR1 MGHRA and CDR2 YSYEKL. CDR3 in amino acids: CASSQGVRETQYF. The DNA of the CDR3 is TGCGCCAGCAGCCAAGGAGTTAGGGAGACCCAGTACTTC.

J is TRBJ2-3 and V is TRBV20-1; D perhaps matches TRBD1 (5 bases). V lost 6 bases, J lost 6 bases, and 16 bases lay in between. CDR1 is DFQATT and CDR2 is SNEGSKA in the germline V gene (reference sequence). The CDR3 length is 13 residues. In nucleotides, the CDR3 is TGCAGTGCCCCAGGGCTAGGTCGGGATACGCAGTATTTT. Protein product: CSAPGLGRDTQYF.

The rearrangement joins TRBV28 to TRBJ2-5, with 7 bases identical to TRBD1. This CDR3 has 17 amino acids. Per germline, CDR1 MDHEN and CDR2 SYDVKM. Trimming cost V 6 bases and J 1 base; bases outside gene matches: 14. The CDR3 loop is CASSQVEGTDRQETQYF. In DNA form, the CDR3 reads TGTGCCAGCAGCCAGGTCGAAGGGACAGACCGCCAAGAGACCCAGTACTTC.

With regard to this clonotype: The junction differs from germline at one of its ends, possibly a read error. The V call is TRBV4-3, the J call TRBJ2-3; 13 bases agree with TRBD2. This CDR3 has 15 amino acids. Germline lookup yields CDR1 LGHNA and CDR2 YSLEER. The CDR3 DNA follows: TGCGCCAGCAGCCGGACTAGCGGGAGCATAGATACGCAGTATTTT. Translated: CASSRTSGSIDTQYF.

This clonotype was observed a few times. The genes are TRBV20-1 and TRBJ2-1, with TRBD2 identical over 9 bases. The trim removed 3 bases at V and 2 bases at J, leaving 5 bases unmatched. Germline lookup yields CDR1 DFQATT and CDR2 SNEGSKA (reference sequence). This CDR3 contains 15 residues. CDR3 bases: TGCAGTGCTAGTAGGCTAGCGGGACCCTACAATGAGCAGTTCTTC. Its translation: CSASRLAGPYNEQFF.

The rearrangement links TRBV28 to TRBJ1-2; D is undetermined. Germline V lookup: CDR1 MDHEN, CDR2 SYDVKM. The CDR3 length is 14 residues. Trimming removed 6 bases at V and 9 bases at J, with 20 bases between. CDR3 sequence (DNA): TGTGCCAGCAGCCCACGTAGTTTCCTAGGAAGCTACACCTTC. It codes for CASSPRSFLGSYTF.

This clonotype was seen a few times. The chain is built from TRBV20-1 and TRBJ2-3, with TRBD2 matching over 8 bases. The CDR3 has 16 amino acids. Germline V gene lookup returns CDR1 DFQATT and CDR2 SNEGSKA (reference sequence). J gave up 2 bases and V 0 bases, and 7 bases lay outside the gene matches. The CDR3 nucleotides are TGCAGTGCTAGAGATGTGCTAGCGGGCTCCACAGATACGCAGTATTTT. It yields the protein CSARDVLAGSTDTQYF.

The rearrangement links TRBV28 to TRBJ2-1; 11 positions agree with TRBD2. The length of the CDR3 is 17 residues. The V gene's germline CDR1 is MDHEN and CDR2 SYDVKM. V shed 7 bases, J shed 10 bases, and the junction held 18 bases outside the gene matches. CDR3 in DNA: TGTGCCAGCACCTTACCCTCCAAACTAGCGGGAGTACTAGAGCAGTTCTTC. This codes for CASTLPSKLAGVLEQFF.

The chain uses TRBV9 and TRBJ2-7, with TRBD2 matching 10 bases. Per the germline V gene, CDR1 is SGDLS and CDR2 is YYNGEE. This CDR3 is built from 15 residues. J gave up 2 bases and V 4 bases, and 6 bases lay outside the gene matches. The chain's CDR3 is CASSTGTSAAYEQYF. CDR3 nucleotide sequence: TGTGCCAGCAGCACCGGGACTAGCGCGGCCTACGAGCAGTACTTC.

V is TRBV29-1 and J is TRBJ2-7; the match to TRBD1 covers 8 bases. With V trimmed by 5 bases and J by 0 bases, 3 bases remained unmatched. This CDR3 spans 13 amino acids. Germline-derived CDR1 and CDR2 are SQVTM and ANQGSEA. The CDR3 DNA sequence: TGCAGCGTTCTTACAGGGGGCTCCTACGAGCAGTACTTC. This sequence encodes CSVLTGGSYEQYF.